This passage covers 31 T cell receptor beta chains from one sample sequenced in a study of T cell changes during pregnancy in multiple sclerosis (dated by TCRdb to between 2018 and 2021). The library was made by the immunoSEQ multiplex PCR assay. TCRdb mirrors the immuneACCESS table, restricted to in-frame sequences. Some clones are absent from its copies; in checked studies, under half trace to an unresolved V gene, and the reason for the others is unknown. For this sample the table gives 67,000 or so clones, of which around 94% were detected only once. The top ten clones comprise 2.5% to 3.5% of the sample. Material: CD8+ T cells from peripheral blood mononuclear cells, obtained in the third trimester of pregnancy. These receptors all come from a female donor in good health, enrolled as a control in a pregnancy study.

V is TRBV9 and J is TRBJ2-5, with TRBD2 as a possible D gene (6 bases). CDR1 and CDR2 from the germline V gene are SGDLS and YYNGEE. There are 16 residues in the CDR3. The V end was cut by 3 bases, the J end by 1 base, with 16 bases between. CDR3 amino acids: CASSGGRAGIQETQYF. In DNA, the CDR3 is TGTGCCAGCAGCGGGGGTAGGGCGGGGATCCAAGAGACCCAGTACTTC.

This clone was counted a single time. This rearrangement joins TRBV23-1 to TRBJ1-2, with D possibly matching TRBD1 (5 bases). TRBV23-1 is an open reading frame whose function is uncertain. V was trimmed by 0 bases and J by 8 bases, leaving 22 bases between them. This CDR3 spans 17 amino acids. The CDR3 protein is CASSQSGRGGVCLGYTF. In DNA, the CDR3 is TGCGCCAGCAGTCAATCGGGCCGTGGGGGGGTTTGTTTGGGCTACACCTTC.

The CDR3 DNA reads TGTGCCAGCAGCGTAGGTAGGGAGGCTACCTATGGCTACACCTTC. This sequence encodes CASSVGREATYGYTF. V and J are TRBV9 and TRBJ1-2; D remains unclear. V lost 0 bases and J lost 4, with 13 bases in between. Germline V gene lookup returns CDR1 SGDLS and CDR2 YYNGEE. The CDR3 spans 15 residues.

The chain uses TRBV4-3 and TRBJ2-7; 7 bases are a match to TRBD1. CDR1 is LGHNA and CDR2 is YSLEER in the germline V gene. With 0 bases clipped from V and 4 bases from J, the junction kept 0 bases outside the gene matches. The CDR3 sequence is 13 residues long. CDR3 sequence reads: CASSQDRGYEQYF. Written as DNA, the CDR3 is TGCGCCAGCAGCCAAGACAGGGGGTACGAGCAGTACTTC.

This clone was seen only a few times. V usage is TRBV16 and J usage is TRBJ1-1; TRBD1 matches 9 bases. From germline, CDR1 is KGHSY and CDR2 FQNENV. The V segment lost 3 bases and the J segment 1 base; nucleotides outside the gene matches: 3. This CDR3 region has 15 residues. CDR3 loop: CASSHGTGRNTEAFF. The DNA for the CDR3 is TGTGCCAGCAGCCATGGGACAGGGCGGAACACTGAAGCTTTCTTT.

J is TRBJ1-1 and V is TRBV6-6; 7 positions match TRBD1. V shed 5 bases, J shed 5 bases, and the junction held 5 bases outside the gene matches. The CDR3 consists of 13 residues. Germline lookup yields CDR1 MNHNY and CDR2 SVGAGI (reference sequence). CDR3 bases: TGTGCCAGCAGTCAACCAGGGGGTACTGAAGCTTTCTTT. Translation: CASSQPGGTEAFF.

J is TRBJ2-1 and V is TRBV7-6; TRBD1 aligns across 10 bases. The J segment lost 2 bases and the V segment lost 5 bases, leaving 0 bases of the junction unmatched. This CDR3 has 14 amino acids. The V gene's germline CDR1 is SGHVS and CDR2 FNYEAQ. The CDR3 DNA is TGTGCCAGCAGCGACAGGGGGCCCTACAATGAGCAGTTCTTC. Translated, it gives CASSDRGPYNEQFF.

V gene TRBV9 combines with J gene TRBJ2-7; a weak D match, TRBD1 (5 bases). Trimming stripped 4 bases from V and 3 bases from J, with 17 bases between. CDR3 length equals 15 residues. Germline lookup yields CDR1 SGDLS and CDR2 YYNGEE. The chain's CDR3 is CASSPTTAPGYEQYF. The CDR3 nucleotides read TGTGCCAGCAGCCCTACGACAGCGCCGGGCTACGAGCAGTACTTC. The variable domain in full, with the rest retrieved from reference TRBV9 and TRBJ2-7, is DSGVTQTPKHLITATGQRVTLRCSPRSGDLSVYWYQQSLDQGLQFLIQYYNGEERAKGNILERFSAQQFPDLHSELNLSSLELGDSALYFCASSPTTAPGYEQYFGPGTRLTVT.

J is TRBJ1-4 and V is TRBV30, with D perhaps TRBD1 (6 bases). Germline V gene lookup returns CDR1 GTSNPN and CDR2 SVGIG (reference sequence). CDR3 length: 15 amino acids. Trimming removed 1 base at V and 7 bases at J, with 16 bases between. CDR3 amino acids: CAWSGKPGVAEKLFF. The CDR3 nucleotides read TGTGCCTGGAGTGGCAAACCAGGGGTGGCTGAAAAACTGTTTTTT.

As DNA, the CDR3 is TGCAGTGCTTTACTCCCAGATACGCAGTATTTT. Encoded protein: CSALLPDTQYF. The chain joins TRBV20-1 to TRBJ2-3; no clear D gene. This CDR3 spans 11 amino acids. V lost 5 bases and J lost 4, with 7 bases in between. Looked up from germline, CDR1 is DFQATT and CDR2 is SNEGSKA (reference sequence).

The gene calls are TRBV19 and TRBJ1-1, with 7 bases matching TRBD1. The CDR3 runs to 14 residues. Germline lookup yields CDR1 LNHDA and CDR2 SQIVND (reference sequence). J gave up 5 bases and V 3 bases, and 6 bases lay outside the gene matches. The CDR3 coding sequence is TGTGCCAGTAGTATGAGACAGGGAGGTACTGAAGCTTTCTTT. Translating it yields CASSMRQGGTEAFF.

The rearrangement links TRBV5-6 to TRBJ1-2; 7 bases align to TRBD1. The CDR3 runs 17 residues. The germline V gene has CDR1 SGHDT and CDR2 YYEEEE. The trim removed 4 bases at V and 2 bases at J, leaving 14 bases unmatched. The CDR3 spells CASSPDTGTVINYGYTF. CDR3 nucleotide sequence: TGTGCCAGCAGCCCAGATACCGGGACAGTGATCAACTATGGCTACACCTTC.

The chain carries TRBV7-9 and TRBJ1-1; 7 nucleotides align to TRBD1. From germline, CDR1 is SEHNR and CDR2 FQNEAQ (reference sequence). CDR3 length: 15 residues. Trimming took 5 bases from V and 4 from J; bases not matched to a gene: 10. In nucleotides, the CDR3 is TGTGCCAGCAGCCTACGACAGGGAATGGGCACTGAAGCTTTCTTT. It is translated as CASSLRQGMGTEAFF.

This clone was observed a single time. The V gene is TRBV19, the J gene TRBJ1-2; D is uncertain. V was trimmed by 5 bases and J by 6 bases, leaving 13 bases between them. The CDR3 covers 13 residues. Germline V gene lookup returns CDR1 LNHDA and CDR2 SQIVND (reference sequence). CDR3 bases: TGTGCCAGTAGTGCGGAGGTTAGAGATGGCTACACCTTC. Encoded protein: CASSAEVRDGYTF.

This chain links TRBV4-1 with TRBJ2-7, with D possibly matching TRBD1 (6 bases). The CDR3 runs 14 residues. Germline-derived CDR1 and CDR2 are MGHRA and YSYEKL. Deletions cut 4 bases from V and 1 base from J, with 11 bases between. The CDR3 reads CASSLGGQSYEQYF. In nucleotides, the CDR3 is TGCGCCAGCAGCCTCGGAGGACAGTCCTACGAGCAGTACTTC.

V and J are TRBV15 and TRBJ1-6, with 7 bases matching TRBD1. This CDR3 has 14 residues. Germline CDR1 and CDR2: LNHNV and YYDKDF (reference sequence). Trimming cost V 2 bases and J 7 bases; bases outside gene matches: 2. CDR3 sequence reads: CATSRQGENSPLHF. CDR3 nucleotide sequence: TGTGCCACCAGCAGACAGGGGGAAAATTCACCCCTCCACTTT.

The chain joins TRBV4-3 to TRBJ2-1; 11 nucleotides align to TRBD2. J was trimmed by 9 bases and V by 0 bases; bases with no gene match: 4. The germline V gene encodes CDR1 LGHNA and CDR2 YSLEER. The CDR3 consists of 15 residues. The CDR3 is CASSQDGTSGGEQFF. CDR3 in DNA: TGCGCCAGCAGCCAAGACGGGACTAGCGGCGGTGAGCAGTTCTTC.

The sample holds a few counts of this clone. The chain is built from TRBV6-5 and TRBJ1-1; tentative D call: TRBD1 (6 bases). The CDR3 totals 12 residues. V shed 6 bases and J shed 8 bases, with 13 bases lying between them. Germline values: CDR1 MNHEY, CDR2 SVGAGI. The CDR3 nucleotides are TGTGCCAGCAGCCACCAGGGGATAGAAGCTTTCTTT. This codes for CASSHQGIEAFF.

CDR3 coding DNA: TGTGCCAGCAATCGGGGTGAAGCTTTCTTT. Translated: CASNRGEAFF. The chain has TRBV6-6 and TRBJ1-1, with unresolved D. The germline V gene has CDR1 MNHNY and CDR2 SVGAGI (reference sequence). V lost 7 bases and J lost 7, with 7 bases in between. The CDR3 is 10 amino acids.

Only one count was recorded for this clone. The rearrangement uses TRBV5-5 and TRBJ1-2; D is ambiguous. CDR1 and CDR2 from the germline V gene are SGHKS and YYEKEE (reference sequence). The V and J ends lost 6 bases and 4 bases respectively, with 10 bases between them. The CDR3 has 12 amino acids. In DNA form, the CDR3 reads TGTGCCAGCACCTCGAACAGCTATGGCTACACCTTC. It yields the protein CASTSNSYGYTF.

The chain is built from TRBV7-9 and TRBJ1-6; TRBD1 matches at 7 bases. Germline CDR1 is SEHNR and CDR2 is FQNEAQ (reference sequence). The CDR3 totals 18 residues. Trimming cost V 5 bases and J 4 bases; bases outside gene matches: 14. CDR3 DNA sequence: TGTGCCAGCAGCCACGGGACGTTCGGGACAGAATATAATTCACCCCTCCACTTT. Translating it yields CASSHGTFGTEYNSPLHF.

This clone has a handful of counts. The chain carries TRBV7-3 and TRBJ1-1; 7 nucleotides match TRBD1. The CDR3 runs to 13 residues. With 8 bases clipped from V and 1 base from J, the junction kept 4 bases outside the gene matches. Germline V gives CDR1 SGHTA, CDR2 FQGTGA. The CDR3 loop reads CASQGEQNTEAFF. As DNA, the CDR3 is TGTGCCAGCCAGGGGGAACAGAACACTGAAGCTTTCTTT.

The rearrangement links TRBV11-2 to TRBJ1-1, with D tentatively TRBD1 (6 bases). V shed 5 bases and J shed 5 bases, with 15 bases lying between them. The CDR3 is 14 amino acids. CDR1 SGHAT and CDR2 FQNNGV come from the germline V gene. The chain's CDR3 is CASSVTGPETEAFF. The CDR3 DNA reads as TGTGCCAGCAGCGTGACAGGTCCCGAAACTGAAGCTTTCTTT.

The chain employs TRBV11-2 and TRBJ2-5; a weak D match, TRBD1 (6 bases). The germline CDR1 and CDR2 sequences are SGHAT and FQNNGV. The CDR3 contains 15 residues. Trimming stripped 5 bases from V and 0 bases from J, with 13 bases between. The CDR3 region has the DNA TGTGCCAGCAGCACTGTCCACAGGGACCAAGAGACCCAGTACTTC. Protein product: CASSTVHRDQETQYF.

This chain uses TRBV4-3 with TRBJ1-4; D unresolved. CDR3 length: 15 residues. V was cut by 2 bases and J by 2 bases, with 9 bases left in between. Germline assignment: CDR1 LGHNA and CDR2 YSLEER. CDR3 in amino acids: CASSQLTYTNEKLFF. The CDR3 nucleotides are TGCGCCAGCAGCCAACTGACATATACTAATGAAAAACTGTTTTTT.

J is TRBJ2-7 and V is TRBV7-6; TRBD1 matches at 8 bases. CDR1 and CDR2 from the germline V gene are SGHVS and FNYEAQ. CDR3 length equals 20 residues. With 1 base clipped from V and 0 bases from J, the junction kept 17 bases outside the gene matches. CDR3: CASSLELAGQGKTSSYEQYF. The CDR3 coding sequence is TGTGCCAGCAGCTTAGAATTAGCAGGACAGGGAAAAACCAGCTCCTACGAGCAGTACTTC.

This chain uses TRBV19 with TRBJ1-1, with 9 positions matching TRBD1. The CDR3 has 17 residues. The V gene end was trimmed by 7 bases and the J gene end by 6 bases; junction bases not matched to a gene: 18. Germline V gene data show CDR1 as LNHDA and CDR2 as SQIVND (reference sequence). Written as DNA, the CDR3 is TGTGCCAGTACCATAGATATCAAACAGGGGGCTCACGCTGAAGCTTTCTTT. It encodes CASTIDIKQGAHAEAFF.

This chain uses TRBV27 with TRBJ1-2; D is uncertain. The germline V gene has CDR1 MNHEY and CDR2 SMNVEV (reference sequence). V was trimmed by 5 bases and J by 8 bases, leaving 15 bases between them. There are 13 residues in the CDR3. The CDR3 DNA reads TGTGCCAGCAGTCGGGGAGGCGCACGGGGCTACACCTTC. Its protein is CASSRGGARGYTF.

The V gene is TRBV9, the J gene TRBJ1-1, with 8 bases identical to TRBD1. Germline CDR1 is SGDLS and CDR2 is YYNGEE. The J segment lost 7 bases and the V segment lost 3 bases, leaving 11 bases of the junction unmatched. The CDR3 extends over 15 amino acids. CDR3 protein: CASSALDRGAYEAFF. CDR3 nucleotides: TGTGCCAGCAGCGCCCTTGACAGGGGCGCCTATGAAGCTTTCTTT.

This clone showed up just once. This chain links TRBV27 with TRBJ2-7; 8 nucleotides agree with TRBD2. Germline-derived CDR1 and CDR2 are MNHEY and SMNVEV (reference sequence). The CDR3 totals 13 residues. V lost 3 bases, J lost 7 bases, and 5 bases stayed unmatched. The CDR3 coding sequence is TGTGCCAGCAGTTTGCGGGGGGCGGGTGAGCAGTACTTC. It translates to CASSLRGAGEQYF.

The chain combines TRBV5-5 with TRBJ1-2; D is perhaps TRBD1 (5 bases). Germline CDR1 reads SGHKS; CDR2 reads YYEKEE (reference sequence). V lost 2 bases, J lost 4 bases, and 24 bases lay in between. The length of the CDR3 is 18 residues. The CDR3 region is CASSLVGGPPGGSYGYTF. Here the CDR3 DNA reads TGTGCCAGCAGCTTAGTAGGAGGCCCGCCGGGGGGTAGCTATGGCTACACCTTC.